This entry lists 5 T cell receptor beta chains sequenced from one sample in a study of blood T cell repertoires in COVID-19. Only in-frame clones appear in the TCRdb table, and some are missing; sequencing was by immunoSEQ multiplex PCR. The sample has under 100,000 clones, around 81% seen once. Sample: peripheral blood. Receptor source: a woman in her 70s with acute or convalescent COVID-19.

The chain carries TRBV7-3 and TRBJ1-1; D possibly corresponds to TRBD1 (5 bases). V was pared by 1 base and J by 3 bases, with 6 bases between. In germline, CDR1 is SGHTA, CDR2 FQGTGA. This CDR3 is built from 13 residues. CDR3 sequence (DNA): TGTGCCAGCAGCTTAAGGGGGGACACTGAAGCTTTCTTT. Its translation: CASSLRGDTEAFF.

The chain combines TRBV4-2 with TRBJ2-3; TRBD1 matches 8 bases. Germline V CDR1 and CDR2: LGHNA, YNFKEQ. After removal of 0 bases from V and 2 bases from J, the junction contained 4 bases not matched to a gene. This CDR3 is built from 16 residues. In DNA, the CDR3 is TGTGCCAGCAGCCAAGAGGGGACAGGTGACACAGATACGCAGTATTTT. As protein: CASSQEGTGDTDTQYF.

This sequence joins TRBV11-3 and TRBJ1-2, with 7 bases aligning to TRBD1. V was pared by 5 bases and J by 5 bases, with 5 bases of the junction left unmatched. The CDR3 totals 13 residues. Germline V gene sequence: CDR1 SGHNT, CDR2 YENEEA. CDR3 coding DNA: TGTGCCAGCAGCCTGACAGGGTGGTATGGCTACACCTTC. Translation gives CASSLTGWYGYTF.

The V call is TRBV27, the J call TRBJ2-1; 14 bases align to TRBD2. Losses at the gene ends were 8 bases for V and 9 bases for J; bases not matched to a gene: 9. The CDR3 is made up of 15 amino acids. Germline-derived CDR1 and CDR2 are MNHEY and SMNVEV (reference sequence). The CDR3 DNA follows: TGTGCCAGCGTAAAGGGGACTAGCGGGGGTGGTGAGCAGTTCTTC. It codes for CASVKGTSGGGEQFF.

The rearrangement uses TRBV3-1 (or the pseudogene TRBV3-2) and TRBJ2-3, with 8 positions matching TRBD2. The length of the CDR3 is 14 residues. V trimming: 5 bases; J trimming: 3 bases; junction bases outside the gene matches: 4. Germline V lookup: CDR1 LGHDT, CDR2 YNNKEL (reference sequence). The CDR3 region has the DNA TGTGCCAGCAGCGAGCGGGGGATGACAGATACGCAGTATTTT. As protein: CASSERGMTDTQYF.